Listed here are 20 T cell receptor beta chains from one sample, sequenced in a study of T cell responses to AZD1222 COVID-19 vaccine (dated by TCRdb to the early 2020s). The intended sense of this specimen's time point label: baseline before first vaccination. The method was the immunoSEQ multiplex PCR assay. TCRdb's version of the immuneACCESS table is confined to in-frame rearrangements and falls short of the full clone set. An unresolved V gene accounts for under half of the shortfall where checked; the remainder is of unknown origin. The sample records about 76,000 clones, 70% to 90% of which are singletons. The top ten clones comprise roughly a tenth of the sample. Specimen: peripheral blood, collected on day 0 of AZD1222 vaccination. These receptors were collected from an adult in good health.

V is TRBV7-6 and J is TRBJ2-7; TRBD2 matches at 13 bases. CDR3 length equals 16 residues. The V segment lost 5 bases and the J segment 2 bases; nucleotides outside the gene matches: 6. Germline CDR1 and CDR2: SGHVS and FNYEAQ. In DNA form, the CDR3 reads TGTGCCAGCAGCGCAAGACTAGCGGGAGGTGCCTACGAGCAGTACTTC. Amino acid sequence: CASSARLAGGAYEQYF.

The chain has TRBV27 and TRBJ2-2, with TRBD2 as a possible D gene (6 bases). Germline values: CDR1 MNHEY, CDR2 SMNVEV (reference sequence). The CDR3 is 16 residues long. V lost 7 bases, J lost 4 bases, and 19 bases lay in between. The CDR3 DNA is TGTGCCAGCATGGGGAGGAGCTCCAGATTCACCGGGGAGCTGTTTTTT. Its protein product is CASMGRSSRFTGELFF.

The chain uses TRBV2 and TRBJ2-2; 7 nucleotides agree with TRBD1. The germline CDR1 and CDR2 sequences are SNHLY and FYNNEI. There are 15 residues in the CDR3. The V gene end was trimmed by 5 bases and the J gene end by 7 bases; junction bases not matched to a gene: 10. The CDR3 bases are TGTGCCAGCAGTAGCCGGGGACAGTTTGTCGGGGAGCTGTTTTTT. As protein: CASSSRGQFVGELFF.

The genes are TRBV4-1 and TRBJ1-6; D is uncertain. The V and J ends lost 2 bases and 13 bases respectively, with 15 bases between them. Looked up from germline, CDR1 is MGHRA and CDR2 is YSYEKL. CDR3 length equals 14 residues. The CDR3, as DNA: TGCGCCAGCAGCCAAATGGGCTACGGAGGGCCCCTCCACTTT. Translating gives CASSQMGYGGPLHF.

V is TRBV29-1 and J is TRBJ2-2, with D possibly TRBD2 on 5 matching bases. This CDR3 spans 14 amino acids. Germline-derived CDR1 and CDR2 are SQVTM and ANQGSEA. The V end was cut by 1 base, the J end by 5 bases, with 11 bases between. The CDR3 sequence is CSVEGTGLTGELFF. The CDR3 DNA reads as TGCAGCGTTGAAGGGACGGGGTTGACCGGGGAGCTGTTTTTT.

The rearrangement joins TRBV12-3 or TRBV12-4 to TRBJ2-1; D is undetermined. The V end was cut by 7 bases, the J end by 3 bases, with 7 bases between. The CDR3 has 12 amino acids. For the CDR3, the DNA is TGTGCCAGCACCTCGAACTACAATGAGCAGTTCTTC. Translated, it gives CASTSNYNEQFF.

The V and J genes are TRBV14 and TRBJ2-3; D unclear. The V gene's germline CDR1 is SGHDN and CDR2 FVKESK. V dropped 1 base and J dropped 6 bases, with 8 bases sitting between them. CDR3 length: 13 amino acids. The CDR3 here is CASSQVLWDTQYF. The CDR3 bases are TGTGCCAGCAGCCAAGTGCTCTGGGATACGCAGTATTTT.

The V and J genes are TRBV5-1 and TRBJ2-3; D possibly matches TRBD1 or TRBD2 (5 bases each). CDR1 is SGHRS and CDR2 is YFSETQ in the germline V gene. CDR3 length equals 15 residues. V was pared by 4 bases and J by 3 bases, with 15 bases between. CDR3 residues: CASSLTGTGTDTQYF. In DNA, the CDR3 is TGCGCCAGCAGCCTCACTGGGACCGGGACAGATACGCAGTATTTT. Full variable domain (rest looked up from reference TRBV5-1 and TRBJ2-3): KAGVTQTPRYLIKTRGQQVTLSCSPISGHRSVSWYQQTPGQGLQFLFEYFSETQRNKGNFPGRFSGRQFSNSRSEMNVSTLELGDSALYLCASSLTGTGTDTQYFGPGTRLTVL.

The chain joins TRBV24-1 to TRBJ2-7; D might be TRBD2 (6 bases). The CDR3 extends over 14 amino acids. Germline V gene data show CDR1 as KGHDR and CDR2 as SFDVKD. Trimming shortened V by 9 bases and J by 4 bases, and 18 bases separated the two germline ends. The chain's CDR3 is CATDGGLPTYEQYV. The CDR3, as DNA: TGTGCCACCGATGGGGGACTCCCAACGTACGAGCAGTACGTC.

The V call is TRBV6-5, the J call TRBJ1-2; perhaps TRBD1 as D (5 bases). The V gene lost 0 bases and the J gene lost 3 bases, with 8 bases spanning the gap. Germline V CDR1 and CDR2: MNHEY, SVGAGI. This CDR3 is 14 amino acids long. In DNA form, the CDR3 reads TGTGCCAGCAGTTACTCGGGAGGGGACTATGGCTACACCTTC. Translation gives CASSYSGGDYGYTF.

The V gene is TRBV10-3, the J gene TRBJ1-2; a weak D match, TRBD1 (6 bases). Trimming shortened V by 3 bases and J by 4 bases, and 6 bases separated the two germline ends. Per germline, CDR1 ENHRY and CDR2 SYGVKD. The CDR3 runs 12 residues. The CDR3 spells CAISEGGYGYTF. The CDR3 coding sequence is TGTGCCATCAGTGAAGGGGGCTATGGCTACACCTTC.

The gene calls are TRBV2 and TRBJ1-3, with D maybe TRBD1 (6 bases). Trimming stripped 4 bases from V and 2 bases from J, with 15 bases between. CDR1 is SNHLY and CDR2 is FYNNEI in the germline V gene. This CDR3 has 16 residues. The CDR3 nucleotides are TGTGCCAGCAGTGCACAGGGTGGGGGTACTGGAAACACCATATATTTT. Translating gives CASSAQGGGTGNTIYF.

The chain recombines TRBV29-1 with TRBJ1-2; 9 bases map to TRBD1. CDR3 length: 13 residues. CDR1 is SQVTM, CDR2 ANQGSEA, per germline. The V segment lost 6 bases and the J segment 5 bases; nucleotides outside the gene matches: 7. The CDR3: CSVASGTGYGYTF. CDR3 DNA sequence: TGCAGCGTCGCCTCCGGGACAGGGTATGGCTACACCTTC.

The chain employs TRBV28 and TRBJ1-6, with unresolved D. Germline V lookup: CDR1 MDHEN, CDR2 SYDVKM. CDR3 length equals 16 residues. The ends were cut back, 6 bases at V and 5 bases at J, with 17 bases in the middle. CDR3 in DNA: TGTGCCAGCAGCCCAGTTCGGGGTCGTGATAATTCACCCCTCCACTTT. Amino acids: CASSPVRGRDNSPLHF.

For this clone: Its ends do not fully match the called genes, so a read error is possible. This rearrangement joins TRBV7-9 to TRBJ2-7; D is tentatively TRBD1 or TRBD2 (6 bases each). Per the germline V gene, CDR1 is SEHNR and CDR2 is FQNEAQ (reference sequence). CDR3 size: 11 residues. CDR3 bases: TGTGCCAGCAGCGGAGGGGGTTTCGGGAACTTC. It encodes CASSGGGFGNF.

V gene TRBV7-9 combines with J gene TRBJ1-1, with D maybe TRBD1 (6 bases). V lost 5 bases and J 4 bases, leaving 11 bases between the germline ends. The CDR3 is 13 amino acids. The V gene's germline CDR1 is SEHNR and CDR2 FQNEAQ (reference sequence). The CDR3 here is CASSPQGLTEAFF. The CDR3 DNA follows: TGTGCCAGCAGCCCGCAGGGGCTCACTGAAGCTTTCTTT.

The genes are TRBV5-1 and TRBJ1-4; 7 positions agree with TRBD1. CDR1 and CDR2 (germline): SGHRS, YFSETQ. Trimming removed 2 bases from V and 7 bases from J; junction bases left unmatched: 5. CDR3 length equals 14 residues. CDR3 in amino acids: CASSFQGGGEKLFF. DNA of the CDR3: TGCGCCAGCAGCTTCCAGGGGGGTGGTGAAAAACTGTTTTTT.

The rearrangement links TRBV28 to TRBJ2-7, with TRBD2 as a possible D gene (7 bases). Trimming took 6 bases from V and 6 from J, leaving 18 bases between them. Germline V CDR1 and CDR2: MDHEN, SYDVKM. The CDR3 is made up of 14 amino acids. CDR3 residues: CASSSPLGGGEQYV. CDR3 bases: TGTGCCAGCAGCTCACCCTTGGGAGGGGGCGAGCAGTACGTC.

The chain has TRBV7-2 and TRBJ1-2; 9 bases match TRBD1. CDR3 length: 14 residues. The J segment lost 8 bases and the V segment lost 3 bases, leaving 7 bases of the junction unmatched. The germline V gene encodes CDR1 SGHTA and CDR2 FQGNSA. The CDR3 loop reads CASSFSGQGSGYTF. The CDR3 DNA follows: TGTGCCAGCAGCTTCTCGGGACAGGGCTCGGGCTACACCTTC. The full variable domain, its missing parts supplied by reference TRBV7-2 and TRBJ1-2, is GAGVSQSPSNKVTEKGKDVELRCDPISGHTALYWYRQSLGQGLEFLIYFQGNSAPDKSGLPSDRFSAERTGGSVSTLTIQRTQQEDSAVYLCASSFSGQGSGYTFGSGTRLTVV.

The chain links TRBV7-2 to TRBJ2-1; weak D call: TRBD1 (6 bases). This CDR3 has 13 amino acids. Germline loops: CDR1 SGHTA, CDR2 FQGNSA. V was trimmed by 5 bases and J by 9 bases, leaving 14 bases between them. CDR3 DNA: TGTGCCAGCAGCCCCCGACAGGTTGGTGAGCAGTTCTTC. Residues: CASSPRQVGEQFF.